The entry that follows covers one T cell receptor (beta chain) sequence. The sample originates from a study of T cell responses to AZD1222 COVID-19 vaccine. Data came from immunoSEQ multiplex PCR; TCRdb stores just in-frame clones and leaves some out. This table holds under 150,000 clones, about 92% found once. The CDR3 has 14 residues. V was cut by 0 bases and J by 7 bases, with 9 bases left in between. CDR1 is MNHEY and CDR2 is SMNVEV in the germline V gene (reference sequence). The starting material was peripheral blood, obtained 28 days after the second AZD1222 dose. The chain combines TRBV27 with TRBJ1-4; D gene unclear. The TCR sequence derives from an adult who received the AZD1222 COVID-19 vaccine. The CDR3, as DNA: TGTGCCAGCAGTTTATCGATAACGGGTGAAAAACTGTTTTTT. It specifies CASSLSITGEKLFF.